This T cell receptor beta chain is from a study of identical twins. This clonotype was seen many times. CDR3 length equals 19 residues. The ends lost 5 bases at V and 2 bases at J; junction bases unmatched: 15. Germline CDR1 SGHAT, CDR2 FQDESV (reference sequence). TCRdb ran MiXCR on the 5' RACE reads and lists one entry per CDR3 protein. The sample lists about 690,000 distinct CDR3 sequences, roughly 6.2% occurring once. This rearrangement joins TRBV11-1 to TRBJ2-3, with TRBD2 identical over 11 bases. The source of this sequence is a man aged 18 to 30 in good health. The material sequenced was naive T cells sorted from blood. The CDR3 DNA follows: TGTGCCAGCAGCCCACCTGATACTGGGACTAGCGGTAACACAGATACGCAGTATTTT. Amino acids: CASSPPDTGTSGNTDTQYF.